Shown below are 28 T cell receptor beta chains from a single sample sequenced in a study of low-dose radiotherapy and immunotherapy resistance in tumors. This sample's time point: before trial treatment. cDNA synthesis used a TRAV/TRBV-specific primer set for both chains. TCR amplification involved 20 to 25 PCR cycles with a constant-region primer and V-primer adapter. Each CDR3 protein gets one entry after TCRdb re-called the reads with MiXCR. The sample lists tens of thousands of distinct CDR3 sequences; roughly a sixth were seen once. Specimen: PBMCs, collected before treatment. The receptors originated from a male donor with prostate cancer.

In its sample, this clonotype was seen many times. CDR3 residues: CASSSASGGPYEQYF. The CDR3 region has the DNA TGTGCCAGCAGCTCCGCTAGCGGGGGGCCGTACGAGCAGTACTTC. V usage is TRBV7-2 and J usage is TRBJ2-7; 11 nucleotides agree with TRBD2. The CDR3 contains 15 residues. Looked up from germline, CDR1 is SGHTA and CDR2 is FQGNSA. V lost 4 bases, J lost 4 bases, and 6 bases stayed unmatched.

The chain has TRBV5-1 and TRBJ2-3; possible D gene TRBD1, 6 bases. The V end lost 4 bases, the J end lost 1 base, and 34 bases lay between the germline ends. This CDR3 is built from 22 residues. Per the germline V gene, CDR1 is SGHRS and CDR2 is YFSETQ. CDR3 bases: TGCGCCAGCAGCCCAACCCACAAAGGGGGTCCGGGACGCCCCGTGGGCACAGATACGCAGTATTTT. Amino acids: CASSPTHKGGPGRPVGTDTQYF.

This chain joins TRBV5-6 and TRBJ1-1; D uncertain. CDR3 length: 14 residues. Germline V lookup: CDR1 SGHDT, CDR2 YYEEEE. Deletions cut 4 bases from V and 4 bases from J, with 14 bases between. The CDR3 reads CASSVGEVGTEAFF. The CDR3 DNA reads as TGTGCCAGCAGCGTGGGAGAGGTAGGCACTGAAGCTTTCTTT.

This clonotype was detected once. This clone may be a read error of a much larger clone one base away. The V and J genes are TRBV27 and TRBJ1-2; 9 bases fit TRBD1. Germline loops: CDR1 MNHEY, CDR2 SMNVEV (reference sequence). This CDR3 spans 13 amino acids. The CDR3 protein is CASRETGGDGYPF. The CDR3 region has the DNA TGTGCCAGCAGGGAAACAGGGGGCGACGGCTACCCCTTC.

This clonotype was counted at least ten times. The chain couples TRBV7-9 to TRBJ2-6; a possible D gene is TRBD2 (5 bases). Trimming pared 6 bases from V and 1 base from J, leaving 7 bases between. The CDR3 has 14 residues. The germline CDR1 and CDR2 sequences are SEHNR and FQNEAQ (reference sequence). This CDR3 is CASSLASGANVLTF. The CDR3 DNA reads TGTGCCAGCAGTCTAGCTTCTGGGGCCAACGTCCTGACTTTC.

The genes are TRBV4-2 and TRBJ2-1; 7 bases map to TRBD1. J lost 5 bases, V lost 3 bases, and 4 bases had no gene match. Germline CDR1 is LGHNA and CDR2 is YNFKEQ. This CDR3 comprises 14 residues. CDR3 loop: CASSQGTENNEQFF. Here the CDR3 DNA reads TGTGCCAGCAGCCAGGGGACAGAGAACAATGAGCAGTTCTTC.

The chain combines TRBV24-1 with TRBJ2-7; TRBD1 agrees at 8 bases. In germline, CDR1 is KGHDR, CDR2 SFDVKD. The CDR3 length is 15 residues. J gave up 4 bases and V 6 bases, and 10 bases lay outside the gene matches. The CDR3 DNA reads as TGTGCCACCAGTCCAAGACAGGGGCGAGGGTACGAGCAGTACTTC. It yields the protein CATSPRQGRGYEQYF.

This clonotype was seen once. J is TRBJ2-3 and V is TRBV28, with D unresolved. Trimming removed 6 bases at V and 2 bases at J, with 18 bases between. Germline-derived CDR1 and CDR2 are MDHEN and SYDVKM. The length of the CDR3 is 16 residues. CDR3 DNA sequence: TGTGCCAGCAGCCCAAGACTGATTTCCGACACAGATACGCAGTATTTT. Translation: CASSPRLISDTDTQYF.

This clonotype was detected ten times or more. The chain is built from TRBV5-4 and TRBJ2-3; possible D gene TRBD2, 6 bases. The CDR3 totals 14 residues. Trimming shortened V by 7 bases and J by 2 bases, and 14 bases separated the two germline ends. The V gene's germline CDR1 is SGHNT and CDR2 YYREEE (reference sequence). For the CDR3, the DNA is TGTGCCAGCCATACTGGGGGGAACACAGATACGCAGTATTTT. Amino acid sequence: CASHTGGNTDTQYF.

In this sample, this clonotype turned up many times. The chain has TRBV7-2 and TRBJ2-5; 12 bases map to TRBD2. Germline CDR1 reads SGHTA; CDR2 reads FQGNSA. CDR3 size: 16 residues. With 5 bases clipped from V and 3 bases from J, the junction kept 7 bases outside the gene matches. The chain's CDR3 is CASSPSWTSGEETQYF. In nucleotides, the CDR3 is TGTGCCAGCAGCCCCTCCTGGACTAGCGGGGAAGAGACCCAGTACTTC.

For this clonotype: With a far larger clone one base away, a read error is the likely cause. The chain has TRBV6-2 or TRBV6-3 and TRBJ2-1; D possibly uses TRBD1 or TRBD2 (5 bases each). The V gene's germline CDR1 is MNHEY and CDR2 SVGEGT. The CDR3 is 13 residues long. Trimming removed 2 bases from V and 13 bases from J, with 15 bases in between. CDR3 DNA sequence: TGTGCCAGCAGTTACGGGCCTCTAGGGACCCAGTTCTTC. Amino acids: CASSYGPLGTQFF.

This clonotype has a count of ten or more. The chain has TRBV4-1 and TRBJ2-1; 7 bases fit TRBD1. This CDR3 has 13 residues. The germline gives CDR1 MGHRA, CDR2 YSYEKL. The V gene end was trimmed by 2 bases and the J gene end by 7 bases; junction bases not matched to a gene: 2. The CDR3 is CASSQLQGNEQFF. The CDR3 bases are TGCGCCAGCAGCCAACTACAGGGGAATGAGCAGTTCTTC.

This clonotype occurred many times. The chain carries TRBV20-1 and TRBJ2-7; 13 bases line up with TRBD2. The germline V gene has CDR1 DFQATT and CDR2 SNEGSKA (reference sequence). CDR3 size: 15 residues. J gave up 6 bases and V 2 bases, and 7 bases lay outside the gene matches. The CDR3 is CSARSWTSGGVEQYF. DNA of the CDR3: TGCAGTGCTAGATCCTGGACTAGCGGGGGAGTCGAGCAGTACTTC.

This clonotype was seen many times. The chain recombines TRBV12-3 or TRBV12-4 with TRBJ1-1; D ambiguous. The V end lost 6 bases, the J end lost 4 bases, and 9 bases lay between the germline ends. There are 12 residues in the CDR3. The CDR3 loop is CASSRHSTEAFF. CDR3 DNA sequence: TGTGCCAGCAGCCGCCATAGCACTGAAGCTTTCTTT.

This clonotype was found many times. The rearrangement links TRBV7-2 to TRBJ2-2; TRBD2 matches at 10 bases. V dropped 0 bases and J dropped 8; count of bases not matched to a gene: 3. This CDR3 has 15 amino acids. Germline CDR1 SGHTA, CDR2 FQGNSA. CDR3: CASSLASGLAGELFF. CDR3 coding DNA: TGTGCCAGCAGCTTAGCCTCGGGACTAGCGGGGGAGCTGTTTTTT.

This clonotype was seen at least ten times. V and J are TRBV14 and TRBJ2-1; the D gene is possibly TRBD2 (6 bases). The CDR3 is made up of 14 amino acids. V was shortened by 1 base and J by 11 bases, with 15 bases between the two germline ends. Germline assignment: CDR1 SGHDN and CDR2 FVKESK. The CDR3 nucleotides are TGTGCCAGCAGCCAAGGGGGGTCCGGGAGCAAGCAGTTCTTC. This encodes CASSQGGSGSKQFF.

As concerns this clonotype: The likely explanation is a read error, given a far larger clone one base away. The chain recombines TRBV13 with TRBJ2-5, with 10 bases matching TRBD2. V was pared by 0 bases and J by 11 bases, with 12 bases of the junction left unmatched. Germline assignment: CDR1 PRHDT and CDR2 FYEKMQ (reference sequence). This CDR3 contains 16 residues. The CDR3 sequence: CASSLGPSGGYNEQYF. The CDR3 DNA follows: TGTGCCAGCAGCTTAGGGCCTAGCGGGGGATACAATGAGCAGTACTTC.

This clonotype was detected ten times or more. The V gene is TRBV5-5, the J gene TRBJ2-2; the D gene could be TRBD1 or TRBD2 (6 bases each). Trimming removed 7 bases from V and 4 bases from J, with 14 bases in between. Germline CDR1 and CDR2: SGHKS and YYEKEE (reference sequence). The CDR3 is 14 residues long. The CDR3 protein is CASSSGEVTGELFF. The CDR3 region has the DNA TGTGCCAGCTCGTCAGGGGAGGTCACCGGGGAGCTGTTTTTT.

As concerns this clonotype: The junction and the germline gene differ at one end; a read error may be behind it. The chain carries TRBV2 and TRBJ1-1, with TRBD1 matching over 7 bases. Looked up from germline, CDR1 is SNHLY and CDR2 is FYNNEI. CDR3 length equals 15 residues. The CDR3 here is CASRDAATGNSEAFF. CDR3 nucleotides: TGTGCCAGCAGGGATGCTGCGACAGGGAACAGTGAAGCTTTCTTT. Looking up the rest from reference TRBV2 and TRBJ1-1 gives the full variable domain: EPEVTQTPSHQVTQMGQEVILRCVPISNHLYFYWYRQILGQKVEFLVSFYNNEISEKSEIFDDQFSVERPDGSNFTLKIRSTKLEDSAMYFCASRDAATGNSEAFFGQGTRLTVV.

This clonotype was found many times. The chain is built from TRBV10-3 and TRBJ2-3; TRBD1 agrees at 7 bases. Trimming removed 2 bases from V and 5 bases from J; junction bases left unmatched: 4. The CDR3 totals 14 residues. Germline CDR1 and CDR2: ENHRY and SYGVKD. CDR3 protein: CAISETGAGDTQYF. DNA of the CDR3: TGTGCCATCAGTGAGACAGGGGCGGGAGATACGCAGTATTTT.

The CDR3 loop reads CASSSRGLGNEQFF. The CDR3 nucleotides are TGCGCCAGCAGCTCACGGGGACTGGGCAATGAGCAGTTCTTC. The rearrangement uses TRBV5-1 and TRBJ2-1; a possible D gene is TRBD2 (6 bases). With 3 bases removed from V and 6 bases from J, the gap between germline ends came to 13 bases. The CDR3 is 14 residues long. Germline V lookup: CDR1 SGHRS, CDR2 YFSETQ.

Of note for this clonotype: This is likely an artifact of a read error, given a far larger clone one base away. This chain joins TRBV29-1 and TRBJ2-5, with TRBD1 matching over 7 bases. V lost 7 bases, J lost 11 bases, and 16 bases stayed unmatched. Per germline, CDR1 SQVTM and CDR2 ANQGSEA. The CDR3 is 13 residues long. In DNA, the CDR3 is TGCAGCGCCCAGACAGGGATATTGGATGAGCAGTACTTC. Translation gives CSAQTGILDEQYF.

With regard to this clonotype: Germline and junction disagree at one end, which may indicate a read error. The CDR3 loop reads CASSGAVSTGELFF. CDR3 sequence (DNA): TGTGCCAGCAGTGGCGCGGTGAGCACCGGGGAGCTTTTTTTT. The chain recombines TRBV6-4 with TRBJ2-2; a possible D gene is TRBD2 (5 bases). There are 14 residues in the CDR3. Germline V gene lookup returns CDR1 MRHNA and CDR2 SNTAGT.

This clonotype was seen at least ten times. The V and J genes are TRBV5-1 and TRBJ2-7; D unresolved. CDR1 and CDR2 (germline): SGHRS, YFSETQ. V was shortened by 0 bases and J by 3 bases, with 16 bases between the two germline ends. CDR3 length: 16 residues. The CDR3 coding sequence is TGCGCCAGCAGCTTGGATGTGAGCCCGGAACGCTACGAGCAGTACTTC. Protein sequence: CASSLDVSPERYEQYF.

This clonotype has ten or more counts. The chain joins TRBV13 to TRBJ2-7; no clear D. V lost 4 bases and J lost 3, with 13 bases in between. The V gene's germline CDR1 is PRHDT and CDR2 FYEKMQ (reference sequence). The CDR3 contains 14 residues. This CDR3 is CASSSGMVGYEQYF. Written as DNA, the CDR3 is TGTGCCAGCAGCTCGGGCATGGTCGGCTACGAGCAGTACTTC.

This chain joins TRBV20-1 and TRBJ2-3; 9 bases agree with TRBD2. Germline-derived CDR1 and CDR2 are DFQATT and SNEGSKA (reference sequence). After removal of 4 bases from V and 2 bases from J, the junction contained 10 bases not matched to a gene. The CDR3 is made up of 16 amino acids. The CDR3 DNA reads as TGCAGTGCTACGTCTGAGCGGGGGGCCTTCACAGATACGCAGTATTTT. As protein: CSATSERGAFTDTQYF.

At least ten counts were recorded for this clonotype. This chain links TRBV20-1 with TRBJ1-1; maybe TRBD1 (5 bases). The ends were cut back, 3 bases at V and 0 bases at J, with 20 bases in the middle. Germline lookup yields CDR1 DFQATT and CDR2 SNEGSKA (reference sequence). The CDR3 is 17 residues long. The CDR3 nucleotides are TGCAGTGCTAGTCCCCCGGGACGAACAGGAGTGAACACTGAAGCTTTCTTT. It translates to CSASPPGRTGVNTEAFF.

This clonotype occurred many times. The V gene is TRBV5-1, the J gene TRBJ2-2, with D perhaps TRBD1 (5 bases). Germline CDR1 reads SGHRS; CDR2 reads YFSETQ. The CDR3 runs 14 residues. Trimming took 6 bases from V and 8 from J, leaving 17 bases between them. This CDR3 reads CASTQLQGSGELFF. In DNA form, the CDR3 reads TGCGCCAGCACCCAATTGCAGGGATCGGGGGAGCTGTTTTTT.